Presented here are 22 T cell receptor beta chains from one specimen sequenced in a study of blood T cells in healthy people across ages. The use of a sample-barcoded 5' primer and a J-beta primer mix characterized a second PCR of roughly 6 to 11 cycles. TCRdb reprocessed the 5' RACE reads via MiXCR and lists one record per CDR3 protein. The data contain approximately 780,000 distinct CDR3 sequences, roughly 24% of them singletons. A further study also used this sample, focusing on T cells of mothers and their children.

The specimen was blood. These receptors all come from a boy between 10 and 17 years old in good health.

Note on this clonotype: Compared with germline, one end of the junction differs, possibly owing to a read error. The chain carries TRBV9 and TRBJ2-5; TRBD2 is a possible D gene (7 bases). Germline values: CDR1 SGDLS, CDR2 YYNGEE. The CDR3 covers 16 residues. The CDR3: CAGSPRTAGSQETQYF. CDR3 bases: TGTGCCGGCAGCCCTAGGACAGCGGGAAGCCAAGAGACCCAGTACTTC. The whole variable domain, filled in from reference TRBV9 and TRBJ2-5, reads DSGVTQTPKHLITATGQRVTLRCSPRSGDLSVYWYQQSLDQGLQFLIQYYNGEERAKGNILERFSAQQFPDLHSELNLSSLELGDSALYFCAGSPRTAGSQETQYFGPGTRLLVL.

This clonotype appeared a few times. The chain's CDR3 is CASTSGTGITYEQYF. For the CDR3, the DNA is TGTGCCAGCACCTCCGGGACAGGGATTACCTACGAGCAGTACTTC. V gene TRBV5-5 combines with J gene TRBJ2-7; 9 nucleotides line up with TRBD1. Losses at the gene ends were 6 bases for V and 2 bases for J; bases not matched to a gene: 9. The germline CDR1 and CDR2 sequences are SGHKS and YYEKEE (reference sequence). The CDR3 is made up of 15 amino acids. Full variable domain (outside the CDR3, taken from reference TRBV5-5 and TRBJ2-7): DAGVTQSPTHLIKTRGQQVTLRCSPISGHKSVSWYQQVLGQGPQFIFQYYEKEERGRGNFPDRFSARQFPNYSSELNVNALLLGDSALYLCASTSGTGITYEQYFGPGTRLTVT.

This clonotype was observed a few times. CDR3: CSVEDLTGGGGYTF. CDR3 sequence (DNA): TGCAGCGTTGAAGATCTGACAGGGGGCGGTGGCTACACCTTC. V usage is TRBV29-1 and J usage is TRBJ1-2; TRBD1 matches at 10 bases. The V and J ends lost 0 bases and 7 bases, in that order; junction bases with no gene match: 5. Germline values: CDR1 SQVTM, CDR2 ANQGSEA. CDR3 length equals 14 residues.

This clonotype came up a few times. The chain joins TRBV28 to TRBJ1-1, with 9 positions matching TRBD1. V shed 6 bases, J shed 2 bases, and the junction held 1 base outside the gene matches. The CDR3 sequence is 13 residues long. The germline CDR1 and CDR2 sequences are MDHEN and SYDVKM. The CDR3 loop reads CASRTGGNTEAFF. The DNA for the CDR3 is TGTGCCAGCAGGACAGGGGGAAACACTGAAGCTTTCTTT.

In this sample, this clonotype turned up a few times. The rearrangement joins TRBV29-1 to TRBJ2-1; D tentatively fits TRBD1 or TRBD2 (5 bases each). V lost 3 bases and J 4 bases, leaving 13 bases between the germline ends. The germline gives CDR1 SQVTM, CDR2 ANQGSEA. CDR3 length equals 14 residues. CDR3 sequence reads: CSVEPGPPYNEQFF. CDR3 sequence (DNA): TGCAGCGTTGAGCCGGGACCCCCTTACAATGAGCAGTTCTTC.

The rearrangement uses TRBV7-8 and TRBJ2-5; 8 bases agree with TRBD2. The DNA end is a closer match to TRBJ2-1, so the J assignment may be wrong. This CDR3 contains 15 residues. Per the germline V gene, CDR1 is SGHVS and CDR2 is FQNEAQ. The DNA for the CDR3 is TGTGCCAGCAGCTCTATAGCGGGACCGACCAATGAGCAGTTCTTC. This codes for CASSSIAGPTNEQFF.

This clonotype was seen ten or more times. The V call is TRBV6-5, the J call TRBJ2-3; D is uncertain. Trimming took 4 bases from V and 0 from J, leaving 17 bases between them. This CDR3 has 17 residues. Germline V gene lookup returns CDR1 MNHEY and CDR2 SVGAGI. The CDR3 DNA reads TGTGCCAGCAGTTCCCCTTTAGGGATGGTGAGCACAGATACGCAGTATTTT. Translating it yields CASSSPLGMVSTDTQYF.

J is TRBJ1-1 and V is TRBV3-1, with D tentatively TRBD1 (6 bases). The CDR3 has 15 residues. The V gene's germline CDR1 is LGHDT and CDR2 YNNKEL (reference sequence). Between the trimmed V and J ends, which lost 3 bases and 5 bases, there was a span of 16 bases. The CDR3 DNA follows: TGTGCCAGCAGCCACTTCGACAGGACGGGGACTGAAGCTTTCTTT. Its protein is CASSHFDRTGTEAFF.

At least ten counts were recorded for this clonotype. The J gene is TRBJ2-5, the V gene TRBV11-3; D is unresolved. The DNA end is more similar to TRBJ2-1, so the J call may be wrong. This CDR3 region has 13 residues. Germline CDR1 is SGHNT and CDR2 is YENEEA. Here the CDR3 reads CASSPTLGNEQFF. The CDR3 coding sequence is TGTGCCAGCAGCCCCACGTTGGGAAATGAGCAGTTCTTC.

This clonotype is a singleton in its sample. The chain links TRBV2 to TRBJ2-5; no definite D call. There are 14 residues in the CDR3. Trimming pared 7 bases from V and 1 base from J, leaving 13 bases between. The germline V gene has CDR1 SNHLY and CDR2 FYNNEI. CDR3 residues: CASTGSDLQETQYF. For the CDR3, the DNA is TGTGCCAGCACAGGCTCAGATCTCCAAGAGACCCAGTACTTC.

CDR3 sequence: CASSRAGVSSYEQYF. The CDR3 region has the DNA TGCGCCAGCTCAAGGGCGGGGGTCAGCTCCTACGAGCAGTACTTC. J is TRBJ2-7 and V is TRBV5-1, with TRBD2 matching 7 bases. This CDR3 has 15 residues. Germline loops: CDR1 SGHRS, CDR2 YFSETQ. V lost 7 bases and J lost 0; bases outside the gene matches: 10.

The CDR3 loop reads CASSFGGPSDTQYF. The CDR3, as DNA: TGCGCCAGCAGTTTCGGGGGGCCTTCAGATACGCAGTATTTT. V usage is TRBV10-1 and J usage is TRBJ2-3, with a weak D call TRBD2 (7 bases). The germline gives CDR1 WNHNN, CDR2 SYGVQD (reference sequence). The V end was cut by 5 bases, the J end by 4 bases, with 13 bases between. The CDR3 is 14 residues long.

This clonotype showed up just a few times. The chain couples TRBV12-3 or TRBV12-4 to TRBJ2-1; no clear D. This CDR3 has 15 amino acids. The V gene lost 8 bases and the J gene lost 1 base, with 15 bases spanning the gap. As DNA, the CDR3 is TGTGCCAGCGGGTGGGGTGACTTTTCCTACAATGAGCAGTTCTTC. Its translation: CASGWGDFSYNEQFF.

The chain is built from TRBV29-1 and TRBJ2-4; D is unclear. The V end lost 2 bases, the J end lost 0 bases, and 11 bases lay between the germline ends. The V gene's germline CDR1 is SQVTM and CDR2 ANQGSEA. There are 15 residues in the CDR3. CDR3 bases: TGCAGCGTTGAACTCGCCCTCTTAGCCAAAAACATTCAGTACTTC. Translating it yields CSVELALLAKNIQYF.

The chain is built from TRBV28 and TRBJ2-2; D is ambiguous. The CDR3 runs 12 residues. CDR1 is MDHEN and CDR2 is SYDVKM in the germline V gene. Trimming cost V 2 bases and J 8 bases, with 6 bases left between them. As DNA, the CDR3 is TGTGCCAGCAGTTTAGGTTGGGGGGAGCTGTTTTTT. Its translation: CASSLGWGELFF.

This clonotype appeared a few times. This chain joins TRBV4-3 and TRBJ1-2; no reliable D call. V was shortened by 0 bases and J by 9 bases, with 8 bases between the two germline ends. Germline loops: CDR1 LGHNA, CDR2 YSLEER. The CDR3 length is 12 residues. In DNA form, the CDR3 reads TGCGCCAGCAGCCAAGAAGACCGTAGCTACACCTTC. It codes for CASSQEDRSYTF.

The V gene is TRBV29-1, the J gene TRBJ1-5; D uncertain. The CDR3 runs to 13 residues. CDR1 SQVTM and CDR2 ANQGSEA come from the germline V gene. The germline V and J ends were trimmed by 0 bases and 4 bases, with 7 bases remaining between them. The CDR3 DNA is TGCAGCGTTGAAGACGGTTTTAATCAGCCCCAGCATTTT. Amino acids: CSVEDGFNQPQHF.

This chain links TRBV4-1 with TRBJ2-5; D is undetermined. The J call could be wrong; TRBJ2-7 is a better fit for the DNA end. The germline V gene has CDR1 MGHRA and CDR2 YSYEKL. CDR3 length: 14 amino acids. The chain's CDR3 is CASSQLYLSYEQYF. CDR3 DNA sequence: TGCGCCAGCAGCCAACTCTACCTCTCCTACGAGCAGTACTTC.

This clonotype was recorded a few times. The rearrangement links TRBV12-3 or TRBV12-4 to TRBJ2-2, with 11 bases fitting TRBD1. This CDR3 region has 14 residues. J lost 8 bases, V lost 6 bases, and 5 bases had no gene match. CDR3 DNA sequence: TGTGCCAGCAGCGGACAGGGGGCGCTGGGGGAGCTGTTTTTT. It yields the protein CASSGQGALGELFF.

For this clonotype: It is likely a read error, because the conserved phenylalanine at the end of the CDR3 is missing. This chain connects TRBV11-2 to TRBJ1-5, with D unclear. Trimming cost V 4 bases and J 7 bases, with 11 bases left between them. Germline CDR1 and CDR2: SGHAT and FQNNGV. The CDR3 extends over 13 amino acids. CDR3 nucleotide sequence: TGTGCCAGCAGCTCAGGTCCAGCCCAGCCCCAGCATGTT. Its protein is CASSSGPAQPQHV.

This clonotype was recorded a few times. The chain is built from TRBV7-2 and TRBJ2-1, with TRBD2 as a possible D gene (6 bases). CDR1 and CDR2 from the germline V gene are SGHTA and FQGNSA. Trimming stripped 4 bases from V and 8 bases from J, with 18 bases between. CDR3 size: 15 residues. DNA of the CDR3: TGTGCCAGCAGCTACCCGCGCCGGGGGTCCGATGAGCAGTTCTTC. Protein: CASSYPRRGSDEQFF.

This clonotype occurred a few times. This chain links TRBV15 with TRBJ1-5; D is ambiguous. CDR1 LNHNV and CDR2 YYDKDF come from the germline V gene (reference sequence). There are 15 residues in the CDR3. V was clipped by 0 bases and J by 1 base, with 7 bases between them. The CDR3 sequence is CATSREGRSNQPQHF. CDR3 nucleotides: TGTGCCACCAGCAGAGAAGGTAGAAGCAATCAGCCCCAGCATTTT.